This T cell receptor (beta chain) was identified during a study of T cells in Graves' hyperthyroidism and ophthalmopathy. Whole-study results and caveats: A model built on 13 V-J features separated ophthalmopathy from stable hyperthyroidism. Appearing also in blood were most of the thyroid clonotypes expanded above 0.001.

Recently diagnosed hyperthyroidism of less than 2 months' duration affected patients aged 18 to 65. Amplification of TCR beta CDR3 regions was performed using RNA transcripts as template. When the TCR CDR3 underwent first-round RT-PCR, the HTBI primer set was used. MiXCR, run by TCRdb on the multiplex PCR reads, gives a single entry per CDR3 protein. The repertoire has 600,000 or so distinct CDR3 sequences, just over 45% of them found once; the top ten carry 8.2%. The CDR3 spans 15 residues. Trimming took 1 base from V and 0 from J, leaving 12 bases between them. Per the germline V gene, CDR1 is SQVTM and CDR2 is ANQGSEA. As regards this clonotype: Its antigen is unknown.

This receptor was taken from a woman between 18 and 29 years old with Graves' hyperthyroidism. This chain links TRBV29-1 with TRBJ1-2; D unclear. Material for sequencing was peripheral blood or thyroid tissue (not recorded which). The DNA of the CDR3 is TGCAGCGTTGAAGTTCAAACAGAAGCTAACTATGGCTACACCTTC. It specifies CSVEVQTEANYGYTF.